The sequence of this TCR beta chain was determined in a study of siplizumab effects on memory and regulatory T cells. Study-wide findings and caveats: Roughly 80-95% of proliferating clones (CD4+ or CD8+) could not be assigned a naive or memory phenotype.

TCRdb's table, derived via immunoSEQ multiplex PCR, lists solely in-frame clones and lacks some. This sample has fewer than 85,000 clones, with approximately 95% found just once. Regarding this clone: The antigen is undetermined.

Unmatched junction bases numbered 7, after V lost 6 bases and J lost 8 bases. The CDR3 consists of 15 residues. The V gene's germline CDR1 is MNHNY and CDR2 SVGAGI (reference sequence). The sequence derives from a human donor in good health. V usage is TRBV6-6 and J usage is TRBJ2-1; the match to TRBD2 covers 13 bases. The sample consisted of CD8+ T cells sorted from blood. CDR3 sequence reads: CASRLTSGRADEQFF. CDR3 coding DNA: TGTGCCAGCAGACTTACTAGCGGGAGGGCGGATGAGCAGTTCTTC.